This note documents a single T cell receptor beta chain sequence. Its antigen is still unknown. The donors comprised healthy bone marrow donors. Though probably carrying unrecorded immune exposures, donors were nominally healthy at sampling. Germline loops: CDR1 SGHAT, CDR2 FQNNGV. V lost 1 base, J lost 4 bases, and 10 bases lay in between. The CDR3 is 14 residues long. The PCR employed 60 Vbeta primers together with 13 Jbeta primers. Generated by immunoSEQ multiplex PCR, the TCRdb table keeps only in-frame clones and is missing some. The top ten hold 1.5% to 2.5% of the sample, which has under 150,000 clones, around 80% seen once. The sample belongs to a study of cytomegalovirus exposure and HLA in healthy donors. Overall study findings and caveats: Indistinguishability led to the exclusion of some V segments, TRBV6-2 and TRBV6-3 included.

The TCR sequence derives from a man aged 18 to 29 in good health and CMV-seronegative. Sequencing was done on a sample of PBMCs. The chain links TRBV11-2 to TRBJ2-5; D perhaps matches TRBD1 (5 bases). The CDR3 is CASSLGGWGETQYF. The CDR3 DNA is TGTGCCAGCAGCTTAGGGGGCTGGGGAGAGACCCAGTACTTC.